The source of this T cell receptor (beta chain) is a study of cytomegalovirus exposure and HLA in healthy donors. Study results and limitations: Per a prior analysis, the majority of TCR beta V segments were productive roughly 90% or roughly 30% of the time. Association of roughly 18,000 TCR beta sequences with HLA alleles was found at 0.05 false discovery rate in a later analysis.

Primers: 60 Vbeta forward and 13 Jbeta reverse. Authors' data handling: Among the unique TCR beta chains that a later analysis counted, about 79 million in all, roughly 11 million were shared. TCRdb's copy holds only in-frame clones and misses some; the assay was immunoSEQ multiplex PCR. D and trimming were read from the DNA, whereas the V and J calls and clone size are those reported in that table. The repertoire includes some 240,000 clones, approximately 78% of them detected once, and about 3.8% sits in the top ten. Of note for this clone: What it recognizes is unknown.

The CDR3 totals 15 residues. Germline loops: CDR1 WNHNN, CDR2 SYGVQD (reference sequence). Trimming stripped 3 bases from V and 9 bases from J, with 18 bases between. Sequenced input: PBMCs. The chain combines TRBV10-1 with TRBJ2-1, with D possibly TRBD2 on 6 matching bases. The TCR was taken from a male donor in good health and CMV-seronegative. CDR3 protein: CASSDTGTGGGEQFF. Here the CDR3 DNA reads TGCGCCAGCAGTGATACCGGGACCGGGGGTGGTGAGCAGTTCTTC.